Sequencing of this TCR beta chain was carried out in a study of shared clonotypes between healthy human individuals (dated by TCRdb to the early 2020s). The study in broad terms: The cohort comprised a couple of women and a few men aged 18 to 49 years. To estimate repertoire size and how much clonotype sharing occurs between individuals, the study deeply sequenced the blood TCR repertoires of roughly 5 healthy adults. Different laboratories and diverse techniques were used to prepare libraries and sequence TCR repertoires, to increase sequencing depth and limit assay-specific biases. For each donor, CD4 naive and CD4 memory were each run on three plates, CD8 naive on two plates, and CD8 memory on one plate. Between about 0.9 and 8.9 billion PBMCs per donor were obtained by leukapheresis. On the study overall, not on this receptor specifically: Incomplete sequencing was indicated by rarefaction of sorted-subset datasets, despite the large sequencing depth. Because the study included a small number of donors, the genetic and exposure-history diversity represented was limited. When a handful of donors were compared, the shared fraction of clonotypes was around 5% for naive CD4, around 4% for naive CD8, 2% to 2.5% for memory CD4, and about 0.36% for memory CD8. Estimated clonotype richness was generally larger for naive than for memory subsets. Sampling was restricted to blood, and TCR repertoires in tissue are likely to differ from TCR repertoires in blood. Pairwise subsampling indicated that sequencing depth was expected to affect the degree of clonotype sharing among donors. Clonotypes shared by all four sorted-subset donors showed higher generation probabilities than non-shared clonotypes.

The donors were healthy, HIV-negative adults with no recently reported acute infections or vaccinations. Every donor was a Caucasian adult residing in Nashville, Tennessee, USA. Magnetic negative selection was used to enrich CD4+ T cells, after which naive cells were positively selected on CD45RA and the negative fraction became the memory subset. Blood was collected by leukapheresis, and PBMCs were isolated by Ficoll-Histopaque density gradient centrifugation and then cryopreserved in liquid nitrogen vapor phase. Analytical flow cytometry was used to check the purity and quantity of every magnetically sorted T cell population. Genomic DNA was isolated from each sorted fraction and quantified by UV absorbance on a Nanodrop 2000c. In regard to this clone: Its antigen specificity is not known. No much larger clone exists at a distance of one base, and base qualities are not known.

TCR CDR3 regions were amplified from genomic DNA by multiplex PCR using the deep immunoSEQ assay. Extracted genomic DNA from each cell subset was spread evenly across all wells of several immunoSEQ 96-well plates, with each plate serving as a replicate. For sorted subsets, each replicate PCR was loaded with 200 ng genomic DNA, equivalent to 30,000 or so T cell genomes. Purified libraries were quantified with a Qubit 3.0 fluorometer, sized on a Bioanalyzer 2100, and re-quantified with the KAPA Library Quantification kit. Each immunoSEQ 96-well plate was sequenced on its own single-read 150-cycle Illumina NextSeq 550 flow cell. In the source study's methods: Because only junctional sequences without quality scores were contained in the immunoSEQ output, filtering matching that applied to full-length reads could not be performed. To assign V/J genes and CDR3, sequences were annotated against IMGT germline references using PyIR, a Python wrapper for IgBLAST v1.9. Any read was removed if the V/J assignment was weak (E-value above 1e-6), the CDR3 was missing, or the read contained stop codons, out-of-frame junctions, or ambiguous translated residues. A V3J clonotype was defined by an identical inferred V gene, J gene, and CDR3 amino acid sequence. Percentage overlap between repertoires was computed as shared unique clonotypes divided by the size of the smaller repertoire. Three approaches were used to assess repertoire richness: RTK rarefaction, the Chao1 estimator, and Recon v2.1 estimates of unobserved clonotypes. Generation probabilities for all TCRbeta clonotypes obtained by the gDNA method from several donors were computed using OLGA. TCRdb carries this immuneACCESS record with in-frame sequences only. Its versions omit some clonotypes, under half of them owing to an unresolved V gene in the studies checked, with the rest unexplained. The DNA gave D and trimming, while V, J and clone size come from that table. The sample records roughly 2 million clones, around 95% of which are singletons. The ten largest account for around 0.13% of the sample.

Measured from the cysteine to the phenylalanine, the CDR3 is 14 residues long. The sequence is cut down to CDR3 DNA, 42 bases in frame from base 1. V and J lose 4 bases and 2 bases, and a span of 12 bases separates them. CDR1 is given as SGHRS and CDR2 as YFSETQ, both from the germline V gene. Material: naive CD4+ T cells sorted from blood. The meaning of the sample's cell subset or site label: CD45RA+ positively selected. This receptor was identified in a man aged 18 to 30 in good health. The V and J segments used are TRBV5-1 and TRBJ2-5; matching of 6 bases hints at TRBD1 as the D gene. Read as DNA, the sequence is TGCGCCAGCAGCGGGCAGGGGACACAAGAGACCCAGTACTTC. It translates as CASSGQGTQETQYF.